The 24 T cell receptor beta chains below come from one sample, sequenced in a study of T cell responses to AZD1222 COVID-19 vaccine. The table came from immunoSEQ multiplex PCR; TCRdb's copy has only in-frame clones and leaves some out. Of 100,000 or so clones in the sample, about nine tenths were seen once. The input for sequencing was peripheral blood, taken on day 0 of AZD1222 vaccination. These receptors came from an adult in good health.

The chain couples TRBV13 to TRBJ2-1; 7 nucleotides line up with TRBD1. V lost 3 bases and J lost 6; bases outside the gene matches: 14. Germline CDR1 PRHDT, CDR2 FYEKMQ (reference sequence). The CDR3 extends over 17 amino acids. CDR3 residues: CASSFDRAMSIGNEQFF. The CDR3 DNA follows: TGTGCCAGCAGCTTCGACAGGGCAATGTCGATAGGCAATGAGCAGTTCTTC.

In this sample, this clone turned up a few times. The chain couples TRBV7-3 to TRBJ2-1, with TRBD2 matching over 11 bases. This CDR3 has 16 amino acids. Germline lookup yields CDR1 SGHTA and CDR2 FQGTGA. V was pared by 0 bases and J by 10 bases, with 8 bases of the junction left unmatched. Here the CDR3 reads CASSLTKVAGGQEQFF. The CDR3 DNA is TGTGCCAGCAGCTTAACGAAGGTAGCGGGGGGGCAGGAGCAGTTCTTC.

The V gene is TRBV10-3, the J gene TRBJ1-1; the D gene is possibly TRBD1 (6 bases). Trimming took off 0 bases at V and 2 bases at J, with 16 bases between the two ends. Germline CDR1 ENHRY, CDR2 SYGVKD. The CDR3 runs 17 residues. The CDR3 DNA reads TGTGCCATCAGTGAGTCGTACGGGACATTGGGCAACACTGAAGCTTTCTTT. Its translation is CAISESYGTLGNTEAFF.

CDR3 residues: CASTSVQTYGYTF. In DNA form, the CDR3 reads TGTGCCAGCACCTCGGTACAGACCTATGGCTACACCTTC. V gene TRBV28 combines with J gene TRBJ1-2; unclear D gene. The CDR3 loop spans 13 amino acids. CDR1 MDHEN and CDR2 SYDVKM come from the germline V gene. V was cut by 7 bases and J by 4 bases, with 13 bases left in between.

The chain joins TRBV7-8 to TRBJ1-5; TRBD1 agrees at 8 bases. The CDR3 covers 16 residues. Germline values: CDR1 SGHVS, CDR2 FQNEAQ. V trimming: 3 bases; J trimming: 5 bases; junction bases outside the gene matches: 9. This CDR3 is CASSLDRVAFYQPQHF. The CDR3, as DNA: TGTGCCAGCAGCTTGGACAGGGTGGCTTTTTATCAGCCCCAGCATTTT.

The CDR3 coding sequence is TGTGCCAGCAGCCCGACAGGGGGGCAGAAAGACACCATATATTTT. Its protein product is CASSPTGGQKDTIYF. The V gene is TRBV21-1, the J gene TRBJ1-3; the table assigns TRBD1, which was not confirmed against the DNA. TRBV21-1 is shown as a pseudogene. The CDR3 runs 15 residues.

The chain carries TRBV18 and TRBJ1-4, with D perhaps TRBD1 (5 bases). V gave up 5 bases and J gave up 8 bases, with 18 bases separating them. The germline V gene has CDR1 KGHSH and CDR2 LQKENI. The CDR3 has 15 residues. The CDR3 protein is CASSRATGVGEKLFF. DNA for the CDR3: TGTGCCAGCTCAAGGGCTACAGGAGTTGGGGAAAAACTGTTTTTT.

The chain uses TRBV19 and TRBJ2-5; 7 bases map to TRBD2. The CDR3 is made up of 16 amino acids. In germline, CDR1 is LNHDA, CDR2 SQIVND (reference sequence). J was trimmed by 4 bases and V by 2 bases; bases with no gene match: 10. In nucleotides, the CDR3 is TGTGCCAGTAGTATAAGTCCTCGGGGGGAAGGAGAGACCCAGTACTTC. The encoded protein is CASSISPRGEGETQYF.

DNA of the CDR3: TGTGCCAGCAGTATCAACAGGGGTTCAGATACGCAGTATTTT. Translating it yields CASSINRGSDTQYF. V usage is TRBV6-4 and J usage is TRBJ2-3; 7 positions match TRBD1. After removal of 5 bases from V and 4 bases from J, the junction contained 6 bases not matched to a gene. Germline-derived CDR1 and CDR2 are MRHNA and SNTAGT. This CDR3 has 14 residues.

The chain employs TRBV27 and TRBJ2-2, with 7 nucleotides matching TRBD1. J gave up 5 bases and V 4 bases, and 10 bases lay outside the gene matches. Germline CDR1 MNHEY, CDR2 SMNVEV (reference sequence). There are 16 residues in the CDR3. CDR3 in DNA: TGTGCCAGCAGTTCCCACAGGGGTCGGTTGACCGGGGAGCTGTTTTTT. This translates into CASSSHRGRLTGELFF.

The chain links TRBV5-1 to TRBJ2-5, with D uncertain. The V gene lost 0 bases and the J gene lost 3 bases, with 9 bases spanning the gap. CDR1 is SGHRS, CDR2 YFSETQ, per germline. The CDR3 runs 14 residues. DNA for the CDR3: TGCGCCAGCAGCTTGGCGGTAGGGAAAGAGACCCAGTACTTC. It translates to CASSLAVGKETQYF.

The chain recombines TRBV19 with TRBJ1-5; no reliable D call. Germline CDR1 is LNHDA and CDR2 is SQIVND (reference sequence). V lost 5 bases and J 2 bases, leaving 10 bases between the germline ends. This CDR3 has 14 amino acids. In nucleotides, the CDR3 is TGTGCCAGTAGTCAGCAGAGTCGCAATCAGCCCCAGCATTTT. Amino acids: CASSQQSRNQPQHF.

The chain is built from TRBV28 and TRBJ1-5; TRBD1 is a possible D gene (5 bases). Germline lookup yields CDR1 MDHEN and CDR2 SYDVKM. CDR3 length: 14 amino acids. V was cut by 7 bases and J by 7 bases, with 17 bases left in between. In DNA, the CDR3 is TGTGCCAGCACCCCATCGGGGCGAGGGCAGCCCCAGCATTTT. It is translated as CASTPSGRGQPQHF.

The chain has TRBV24-1 and TRBJ2-5; 10 positions match TRBD1. From germline, CDR1 is KGHDR and CDR2 SFDVKD. This CDR3 is 17 amino acids long. The junction had 8 bases not matched to a gene; V was cut back by 5 bases and J by 0 bases. CDR3 bases: TGTGCCACCAGTGGCGCTTGGGACAGGGGACACCAAGAGACCCAGTACTTC. Protein sequence: CATSGAWDRGHQETQYF.

The rearrangement uses TRBV7-2 and TRBJ2-2; D is ambiguous. The ends were cut back, 5 bases at V and 6 bases at J, with 16 bases in the middle. This CDR3 has 15 residues. Looked up from germline, CDR1 is SGHTA and CDR2 is FQGNSA. CDR3 protein: CASSGRDISPGELFF. DNA for the CDR3: TGTGCCAGCAGCGGTAGGGATATCTCGCCCGGGGAGCTGTTTTTT.

The V call is TRBV5-1, the J call TRBJ1-1, with D perhaps TRBD1 (5 bases). Germline assignment: CDR1 SGHRS and CDR2 YFSETQ. This CDR3 comprises 13 residues. V was trimmed by 4 bases and J by 4 bases, leaving 11 bases between them. Here the CDR3 reads CASSPQGRTEAFF. In DNA, the CDR3 is TGCGCCAGCAGCCCCCAGGGTCGCACTGAAGCTTTCTTT.

The chain employs TRBV5-1 and TRBJ2-2; 8 nucleotides line up with TRBD1. CDR3 length equals 17 residues. Germline CDR1 reads SGHRS; CDR2 reads YFSETQ. The J segment lost 4 bases and the V segment lost 0 bases, leaving 8 bases of the junction unmatched. CDR3 sequence: CASSLGPETGVTGELFF. For the CDR3, the DNA is TGCGCCAGCAGCTTGGGTCCGGAGACAGGGGTCACCGGGGAGCTGTTTTTT.

V is TRBV19 and J is TRBJ2-4; 9 nucleotides line up with TRBD2. Trimming cost V 7 bases and J 9 bases; bases outside gene matches: 4. In germline, CDR1 is LNHDA, CDR2 SQIVND (reference sequence). This CDR3 is built from 12 residues. The CDR3 DNA is TGTGCCAGTACTAGCGGGGTCGGCATTCAGTACTTC. Amino acids: CASTSGVGIQYF.

J is TRBJ1-2 and V is TRBV13; 8 nucleotides align to TRBD1. Germline assignment: CDR1 PRHDT and CDR2 FYEKMQ (reference sequence). The CDR3 extends over 16 amino acids. Germline trimming cut 5 bases from V and 2 bases from J; bases unmatched to any gene: 10. The CDR3 nucleotides read TGTGCCAGCAGCACTAACCCCAGGGGGCGGAACTATGGCTACACCTTC. It yields the protein CASSTNPRGRNYGYTF.

The V and J genes are TRBV4-1 and TRBJ1-2; perhaps TRBD1 as D (5 bases). Germline-derived CDR1 and CDR2 are MGHRA and YSYEKL. V was trimmed by 1 base and J by 6 bases, leaving 12 bases between them. This CDR3 has 14 residues. The CDR3 sequence: CASSQVSGLDGYTF. DNA for the CDR3: TGCGCCAGCAGCCAAGTATCAGGGCTTGATGGCTACACCTTC.

This clone has only a few counts. CDR3 region: CASSRTVGTEAFF. The CDR3 DNA reads TGTGCCAGCAGCCGAACGGTAGGCACTGAAGCTTTCTTT. The gene calls are TRBV3-1 (or the pseudogene TRBV3-2) and TRBJ1-1; D is unresolved. Trimming removed 4 bases at V and 4 bases at J, with 10 bases between. This CDR3 has 13 amino acids. CDR1 is LGHDT and CDR2 is YNNKEL in the germline V gene (reference sequence).

The V gene is TRBV4-2, the J gene TRBJ2-1, with D maybe TRBD2 (6 bases). Germline assignment: CDR1 LGHNA and CDR2 YNFKEQ. Trimming removed 1 base at V and 11 bases at J, with 15 bases between. The CDR3 totals 14 residues. The CDR3 region is CASSQAGERVKQFF. Here the CDR3 DNA reads TGTGCCAGCAGCCAAGCCGGCGAGCGGGTGAAGCAGTTCTTC.

The chain employs TRBV5-1 and TRBJ1-2, with TRBD1 identical over 11 bases. CDR3 length equals 15 residues. The trim removed 3 bases at V and 4 bases at J, leaving 5 bases unmatched. Per germline, CDR1 SGHRS and CDR2 YFSETQ. This CDR3 reads CASSWGQGESYGYTF. In DNA, the CDR3 is TGCGCCAGCAGCTGGGGACAGGGGGAGAGCTATGGCTACACCTTC.

The chain is built from TRBV3-1 (or the pseudogene TRBV3-2) and TRBJ1-2, with 8 bases fitting TRBD1. V lost 4 bases to trimming and J lost 4 bases; unmatched junction nucleotides: 5. This CDR3 is 14 amino acids long. CDR1 and CDR2 from the germline V gene are LGHDT and YNNKEL (reference sequence). The CDR3 DNA is TGTGCCAGCAGCCCCCGGACAGGGCTCTATGGCTACACCTTC. This gives the protein CASSPRTGLYGYTF.